These 28 T cell receptor beta chains originate from one sample sequenced in a study of beta chain features in type 1 diabetes. Of the isolated RNA, all was reverse transcribed, and so the sequenced material was expressed TCRB transcripts. Sequencing used immunoSEQ multiplex PCR; TCRdb keeps in-frame clones, though not all of them. The sample lists 300,000 to 450,000 clones, about 12% seen once, with approximately 0.015% in the top ten. Source material: naive CD4+ T cells from blood. The receptors come from a man between 18 and 35 years old in good health.

The chain is built from TRBV7-2 and TRBJ1-1, with 7 positions matching TRBD1. Germline CDR1 SGHTA, CDR2 FQGNSA. The V gene end was trimmed by 5 bases and the J gene end by 7 bases; junction bases not matched to a gene: 7. The CDR3 covers 13 residues. CDR3 residues: CASSAGTALEAFF. In DNA form, the CDR3 reads TGTGCCAGCAGCGCTGGGACAGCCCTTGAAGCTTTCTTT.

The chain recombines TRBV30 with TRBJ1-1, with 8 bases aligning to TRBD1. This CDR3 contains 14 residues. Germline loops: CDR1 GTSNPN, CDR2 SVGIG (reference sequence). J gave up 0 bases and V 3 bases, and 3 bases lay outside the gene matches. The CDR3 coding sequence is TGTGCCTGGAGCAGGGGGCTGGTGAACACTGAAGCTTTCTTT. As protein: CAWSRGLVNTEAFF.

The sample holds a few counts of this clone. J is TRBJ1-5 and V is TRBV7-2; D perhaps matches TRBD1 (6 bases). The germline V gene has CDR1 SGHTA and CDR2 FQGNSA. Trimming took off 5 bases at V and 5 bases at J, with 13 bases between the two ends. CDR3 length: 14 residues. The CDR3 region is CASSGPGGYQPQHF. The CDR3 DNA reads TGTGCCAGCAGCGGCCCGGGGGGCTATCAGCCCCAGCATTTT.

This clone occurred a few times. The genes are TRBV6-1 and TRBJ1-1; no firm D call. Looked up from germline, CDR1 is MNHNS and CDR2 is SASEGT. V gave up 1 base and J gave up 0 bases, with 9 bases separating them. The CDR3 length is 15 residues. Here the CDR3 DNA reads TGTGCCAGCAGTGAAGGTGGGCAGCTGAACACTGAAGCTTTCTTT. Protein: CASSEGGQLNTEAFF.

The V gene is TRBV5-1, the J gene TRBJ1-2, with a possible D match to TRBD1 (5 bases). V was clipped by 4 bases and J by 6 bases, with 13 bases between them. The CDR3 runs to 13 residues. Germline lookup yields CDR1 SGHRS and CDR2 YFSETQ. The CDR3 region is CASSAPGMDGYTF. The CDR3 DNA follows: TGCGCCAGCAGCGCCCCAGGGATGGATGGCTACACCTTC.

This clone was seen only a few times. This chain joins TRBV15 and TRBJ2-1; tentatively, D is TRBD2 (6 bases). This CDR3 spans 15 amino acids. Trimming took off 2 bases at V and 8 bases at J, with 16 bases between the two ends. The germline gives CDR1 LNHNV, CDR2 YYDKDF (reference sequence). The CDR3 loop is CATSRMRNGGDEQFF. Here the CDR3 DNA reads TGTGCCACCAGCAGAATGCGGAACGGAGGGGATGAGCAGTTCTTC.

This chain joins TRBV4-3 and TRBJ2-2, with a possible D match to TRBD2 (8 bases). This CDR3 region has 16 residues. Trimming removed 4 bases from V and 4 bases from J, with 16 bases in between. Germline CDR1 reads LGHNA; CDR2 reads YSLEER. As DNA, the CDR3 is TGCGCCAGCAGCCCCGGGAGGGGGCTCAGCACCGGGGAGCTGTTTTTT. Its translation is CASSPGRGLSTGELFF.

The chain couples TRBV20-1 to TRBJ2-7; D gene uncertain. The CDR3 is 11 amino acids. V lost 4 bases to trimming and J lost 6 bases, with 10 bases between them. Germline CDR1 is DFQATT and CDR2 is SNEGSKA (reference sequence). The DNA for the CDR3 is TGCAGTGCTAAGCCCCCCGTCGAGCAGTACTTC. Translating gives CSAKPPVEQYF.

The V and J genes are TRBV2 and TRBJ2-3; possibly TRBD2 for D (6 bases). CDR3 length equals 14 residues. Germline-derived CDR1 and CDR2 are SNHLY and FYNNEI. The V end lost 5 bases, the J end lost 3 bases, and 12 bases lay between the germline ends. CDR3 sequence (DNA): TGTGCCAGCAGTTGGGGGGATAGTACAGATACGCAGTATTTT. Translation: CASSWGDSTDTQYF. Based on the CDR3 plus reference TRBV2 and TRBJ2-3, the full variable domain is EPEVTQTPSHQVTQMGQEVILRCVPISNHLYFYWYRQILGQKVEFLVSFYNNEISEKSEIFDDQFSVERPDGSNFTLKIRSTKLEDSAMYFCASSWGDSTDTQYFGPGTRLTVL.

This clone has only a few counts. The J gene is TRBJ2-2, the V gene TRBV5-6, with TRBD2 matching 16 bases. The CDR3 is made up of 18 amino acids. Germline V CDR1 and CDR2: SGHDT, YYEEEE. V lost 4 bases, J lost 2 bases, and 5 bases stayed unmatched. CDR3 nucleotide sequence: TGTGCCAGCAGCACGGGACTAGCGGGAGGGCCAAACACCGGGGAGCTGTTTTTT. It specifies CASSTGLAGGPNTGELFF.

The chain employs TRBV28 and TRBJ2-3; the D is unclear. The CDR3 contains 16 residues. Germline V gene data show CDR1 as MDHEN and CDR2 as SYDVKM. The ends were cut back, 2 bases at V and 2 bases at J, with 14 bases in the middle. The CDR3 reads CASSLGVVRLTDTQYF. The CDR3 DNA reads TGTGCCAGCAGTTTAGGAGTTGTCAGACTCACAGATACGCAGTATTTT.

This clone was detected many times. The chain carries TRBV29-1 and TRBJ2-3, with unresolved D. CDR1 and CDR2 (germline): SQVTM, ANQGSEA. This CDR3 spans 11 amino acids. The V gene lost 3 bases and the J gene lost 3 bases, with 4 bases spanning the gap. The CDR3 spells CSVDVTDTQYF. In nucleotides, the CDR3 is TGCAGCGTTGACGTAACAGATACGCAGTATTTT.

In this sample, this clone turned up a few times. The genes are TRBV28 and TRBJ2-5; D call uncertain. The end of the DNA fits TRBJ2-7 better, so the J call may be wrong. From germline, CDR1 is MDHEN and CDR2 SYDVKM. The CDR3 has 11 amino acids. The CDR3 bases are TGTGCCAGCAGTTTGCGAAGCGAGCAGTACTTC. Protein product: CASSLRSEQYF.

This clone was counted between two and nine times. The chain uses TRBV5-1 and TRBJ1-2, with TRBD1 identical over 8 bases. Trimming at V came to 5 bases and at J to 6 bases, leaving 9 bases not matched to a gene. The CDR3 spans 14 residues. The germline gives CDR1 SGHRS, CDR2 YFSETQ. In nucleotides, the CDR3 is TGCGCCAGCAGTTCAACCGGGACAGGCGATGGCTACACCTTC. Protein product: CASSSTGTGDGYTF.

This chain uses TRBV9 with TRBJ1-2, with 8 bases aligning to TRBD1. This CDR3 contains 13 residues. The V segment lost 3 bases and the J segment 6 bases; nucleotides outside the gene matches: 4. Germline CDR1 SGDLS, CDR2 YYNGEE. Here the CDR3 reads CASSERQGHGYTF. DNA for the CDR3: TGTGCCAGCAGCGAGAGACAGGGGCATGGCTACACCTTC.

This clone has just a few counts. V usage is TRBV18 and J usage is TRBJ2-7, with TRBD2 matching 14 bases. Germline V gives CDR1 KGHSH, CDR2 LQKENI. V was pared by 0 bases and J by 5 bases, with 3 bases of the junction left unmatched. There are 16 residues in the CDR3. In DNA form, the CDR3 reads TGTGCCAGCTCACCACCCGGGACTAGCGGGAGTAACGAGCAGTACTTC. Residues: CASSPPGTSGSNEQYF. The whole variable domain, remainder taken from reference TRBV18 and TRBJ2-7, is NAGVMQNPRHLVRRRGQEARLRCSPMKGHSHVYWYRQLPEEGLKFMVYLQKENIIDESGMPKERFSAEFPKEGPSILRIQQVVRGDSAAYFCASSPPGTSGSNEQYFGPGTRLTVT.

This chain connects TRBV10-3 to TRBJ2-7; D may be TRBD2 (7 bases). The length of the CDR3 is 17 residues. Trimming took 3 bases from V and 5 from J, leaving 23 bases between them. CDR1 is ENHRY, CDR2 SYGVKD, per germline. The CDR3 loop reads CAISDWGGGRSSDEQYF. CDR3 coding DNA: TGTGCCATCAGTGACTGGGGAGGGGGAAGAAGCAGCGACGAGCAGTACTTC.

The rearrangement uses TRBV28 and TRBJ2-7, with D possibly matching TRBD1 (5 bases). Germline CDR1 reads MDHEN; CDR2 reads SYDVKM. The CDR3 spans 16 residues. Trimming shortened V by 8 bases and J by 0 bases, and 20 bases separated the two germline ends. The CDR3 loop reads CASSGDSPRFSYEQYF. The CDR3 DNA is TGTGCCAGCTCTGGCGACAGCCCCCGATTCTCCTACGAGCAGTACTTC.

About this clone itself: Additional DNA sequences in this sample encode the identical CDR3. V is TRBV29-1 and J is TRBJ1-2; a weak D match, TRBD1 (5 bases). The CDR3 length is 12 residues. Germline CDR1 reads SQVTM; CDR2 reads ANQGSEA. Trimming shortened V by 3 bases and J by 2 bases, and 7 bases separated the two germline ends. The CDR3 loop reads CSVETVNYGYTF. The CDR3 nucleotides are TGCAGCGTTGAGACAGTAAACTATGGCTACACCTTC.

The sample holds a few counts of this clone. The V call is TRBV29-1, the J call TRBJ2-5, with TRBD2 matching 7 bases. After removal of 7 bases from V and 1 base from J, the junction contained 3 bases not matched to a gene. Germline V CDR1 and CDR2: SQVTM, ANQGSEA. This CDR3 is 12 amino acids long. The CDR3 nucleotides read TGCAGCGAGCGGACTAGCCAAGAGACCCAGTACTTC. As protein: CSERTSQETQYF. The full variable domain, in which reference TRBV29-1 and TRBJ2-5 provide the parts outside the CDR3, is SAVISQKPSRDICQRGTSLTIQCQVDSQVTMMFWYRQQPGQSLTLIATANQGSEATYESGFVIDKFPISRPNLTFSTLTVSNMSPEDSSIYLCSERTSQETQYFGPGTRLLVL.

This clone has just a few counts. The chain couples TRBV28 to TRBJ2-4; weak D call: TRBD1 (7 bases). V was cut by 5 bases and J by 8 bases, with 16 bases left in between. The CDR3 spans 14 residues. Germline V gives CDR1 MDHEN, CDR2 SYDVKM. CDR3 coding DNA: TGTGCCAGCAGTGGAGGGGGCAGCTCGTACATTCAGTACTTC. It encodes CASSGGGSSYIQYF.

This rearrangement joins TRBV18 to TRBJ1-1; 11 positions agree with TRBD1. V shed 3 bases and J 10 bases; nucleotides not matched to a gene: 10. Germline CDR1 KGHSH, CDR2 LQKENI. CDR3 length: 15 amino acids. CDR3 protein: CASSPGQGAPSAAFF. The CDR3 region has the DNA TGTGCCAGCTCACCCGGACAGGGGGCCCCCTCGGCAGCTTTCTTT.

This clone was counted a few times. The rearrangement uses TRBV5-4 and TRBJ1-2; 9 bases agree with TRBD1. J was trimmed by 6 bases and V by 1 base; bases with no gene match: 4. The germline V gene has CDR1 SGHNT and CDR2 YYREEE (reference sequence). This CDR3 contains 14 residues. The CDR3: CASSLPQGANGYTF. The DNA of the CDR3 is TGTGCCAGCAGCTTGCCACAGGGGGCCAATGGCTACACCTTC. Complete variable domain (other parts from reference TRBV5-4 and TRBJ1-2): ETGVTQSPTHLIKTRGQQVTLRCSSQSGHNTVSWYQQALGQGPQFIFQYYREEENGRGNFPPRFSGLQFPNYSSELNVNALELDDSALYLCASSLPQGANGYTFGSGTRLTVV.

This clone was counted between two and nine times. V is TRBV30 and J is TRBJ2-5; 9 bases fit TRBD2. The V gene end was trimmed by 3 bases and the J gene end by 7 bases; junction bases not matched to a gene: 9. This CDR3 contains 14 residues. Germline lookup yields CDR1 GTSNPN and CDR2 SVGIG (reference sequence). CDR3 DNA: TGTGCCTGGAGGACGACTAGCGGCTTTGGGACCCAGTACTTC. Its protein is CAWRTTSGFGTQYF.

There are a few counts of this clone. The rearrangement joins TRBV18 to TRBJ2-7, with 7 nucleotides matching TRBD2. V lost 6 bases to trimming and J lost 0 bases; unmatched junction nucleotides: 11. CDR1 and CDR2 (germline): KGHSH, LQKENI. CDR3 length: 16 residues. The CDR3: CASSLGLGGDSYEQYF. In nucleotides, the CDR3 is TGTGCCAGCTCCCTCGGTTTGGGAGGGGACTCCTACGAGCAGTACTTC.

The sample holds one count of this clone. The chain recombines TRBV28 with TRBJ2-7; TRBD1 agrees at 8 bases. CDR1 and CDR2 from the germline V gene are MDHEN and SYDVKM. V was pared by 1 base and J by 3 bases, with 5 bases of the junction left unmatched. This CDR3 has 15 residues. The CDR3 is CASSLYAGGFYEQYF. In DNA, the CDR3 is TGTGCCAGCAGTTTATATGCAGGGGGCTTCTACGAGCAGTACTTC.

V usage is TRBV7-9 and J usage is TRBJ2-5, with unresolved D. The better agreement between TRBJ2-7 and the DNA end casts doubt on the J call. CDR1 and CDR2 from the germline V gene are SEHNR and FQNEAQ (reference sequence). The CDR3 has 16 residues. The CDR3 DNA follows: TGTGCCAGCAGCTTAAATCGAGAGACTGCCGCCTACGAGCAGTACTTC. This sequence encodes CASSLNRETAAYEQYF.

The genes are TRBV30 and TRBJ2-5, with 11 bases lining up with TRBD1. CDR3 length: 15 amino acids. The germline V gene has CDR1 GTSNPN and CDR2 SVGIG (reference sequence). The V segment lost 3 bases and the J segment 5 bases; nucleotides outside the gene matches: 8. Here the CDR3 DNA reads TGTGCCTGGAGCGAGGACAGGGGGCTAAGGGAGACCCAGTACTTC. Amino acids: CAWSEDRGLRETQYF.